This T cell receptor (beta chain) was identified during a study of T cells in Graves' hyperthyroidism and ophthalmopathy. There were TCR beta CDR3 regions amplified from RNA transcripts. TCR CDR3 regions were first amplified by RT-PCR with HTBI primers. TCRdb re-called the multiplex PCR reads with MiXCR, one entry per CDR3 protein. The table records about 340,000 distinct CDR3 sequences, 20% to 25% of them present only once. V lost 4 bases to trimming and J lost 7 bases, with 14 bases between them. The V gene's germline CDR1 is GTSNPN and CDR2 SVGIG (reference sequence). The CDR3 consists of 12 residues. The table lists this clonotype with many counts.

The TCR was taken from a woman in her 50s with Graves' hyperthyroidism. Sequencing was carried out using blood. The rearrangement links TRBV30 to TRBJ2-7; possible D gene TRBD1, 5 bases. CDR3 sequence: CAWKSDSLEQYF. DNA of the CDR3: TGTGCCTGGAAATCAGACAGCCTAGAGCAGTACTTC. The full variable domain, completed using reference TRBV30 and TRBJ2-7, is SQTIHQWPATLVQPVGSPLSLECTVEGTSNPNLYWYRQAAGRGLQLLFYSVGIGQISSEVPQNLSASRPQDRQFILSSKKLLLSDSGFYLCAWKSDSLEQYFGPGTRLTVT.